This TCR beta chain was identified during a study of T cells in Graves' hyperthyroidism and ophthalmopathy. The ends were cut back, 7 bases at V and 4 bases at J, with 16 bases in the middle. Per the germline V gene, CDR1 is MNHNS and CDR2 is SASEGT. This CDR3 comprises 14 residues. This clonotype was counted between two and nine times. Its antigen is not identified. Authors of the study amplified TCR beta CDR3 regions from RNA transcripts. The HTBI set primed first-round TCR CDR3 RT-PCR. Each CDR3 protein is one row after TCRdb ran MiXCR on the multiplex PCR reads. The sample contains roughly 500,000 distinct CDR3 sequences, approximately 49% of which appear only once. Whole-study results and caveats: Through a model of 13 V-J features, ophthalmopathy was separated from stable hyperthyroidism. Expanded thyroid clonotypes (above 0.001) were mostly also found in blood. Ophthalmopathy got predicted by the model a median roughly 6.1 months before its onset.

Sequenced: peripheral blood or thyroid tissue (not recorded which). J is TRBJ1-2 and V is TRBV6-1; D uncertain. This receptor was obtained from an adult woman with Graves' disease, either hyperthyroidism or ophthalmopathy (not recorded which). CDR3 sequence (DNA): TGTGCCAGCATTCGAGGTGGCAGCCCCTATGGCTACACCTTC. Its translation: CASIRGGSPYGYTF.